Below, 4 T cell receptor beta chains from the same sample are listed, as sequenced in a study of breast tumors, draining lymph nodes, adjacent tissues. Samples came from axillary lymph nodes draining the breast cancer. TCRdb reanalysed the multiplex PCR reads using MiXCR and keeps one entry per CDR3 protein. The data show roughly 130,000 distinct CDR3 sequences, with around 20% seen just once and less than 4% held by the top ten. The sequenced sample consisted of axillary lymph node tissue. The receptor source for this set is a female donor with breast cancer. Some clones in this sample may be carry-over from other donors' samples.

This clonotype was recorded many times. V gene TRBV11-2 combines with J gene TRBJ2-7; the D gene is possibly TRBD2 (5 bases). Germline lookup yields CDR1 SGHAT and CDR2 FQNNGV. V lost 5 bases, J lost 12 bases, and 14 bases lay in between. The CDR3 loop spans 11 amino acids. Here the CDR3 DNA reads TGTGCCAGCAGCCTGACTACGACTGTGTACTTC. The encoded protein is CASSLTTTVYF.

This chain uses TRBV15 with TRBJ2-4; D not certain. V was pared by 0 bases and J by 8 bases, with 11 bases between. From germline, CDR1 is LNHNV and CDR2 YYDKDF (reference sequence). The CDR3 sequence is 14 residues long. The CDR3 protein is CATSRDLGSDIQYF. CDR3 DNA sequence: TGTGCCACCAGCAGAGATCTGGGGTCGGACATTCAGTACTTC.

This clonotype showed up many times. The genes are TRBV12-3 or TRBV12-4 and TRBJ1-4; D gene ambiguous. The V and J ends lost 1 base and 2 bases respectively, with 5 bases between them. The CDR3 runs 14 residues. The CDR3 reads CASSLGLTNEKLFF. For the CDR3, the DNA is TGTGCCAGCAGTTTAGGCTTGACTAATGAAAAACTGTTTTTT.

This clonotype was seen a few times. This chain joins TRBV6-5 and TRBJ2-1, with a possible D match to TRBD2 (7 bases). V dropped 7 bases and J dropped 5 bases, with 18 bases sitting between them. The CDR3 is 15 amino acids. Per the germline V gene, CDR1 is MNHEY and CDR2 is SVGAGI. CDR3 nucleotides: TGTGCCAGCAATCCACGAGGGGGAGGGAACAATGAGCAGTTCTTC. Its protein is CASNPRGGGNNEQFF.